These T cell receptor beta chains were read from a single sample in a study of vaccination and CD4 T cells after COVID-19. TCRdb itself ran the PCR reads through MiXCR, one entry per CDR3 protein. The sample contains 15,000 to 20,000 distinct CDR3 sequences, approximately 57% of which appear only once. These receptors are not linked to any known antigen. The sample was CD4+ T cells from blood, cultured in vitro. Receptors were obtained from a human donor who had recovered from COVID-19. Both conserved end residues are part of each CDR3. The D gene is left open where the match is weak. A row's size may be missing; if present it is once, few, many or a size class.

j_call | clone_size | d_call | v_call | cdr3_aa | cdr3_nt
TRBJ2-7 | few | TRBD1 | TRBV5-1 | CASSTTGTGSYEQYF | TGCGCCAGCAGCACGACCGGGACAGGGTCCTACGAGCAGTACTTC
TRBJ1-2 | once | NA | TRBV10-1 | CASSPGTARYGYTF | TGCGCCAGCAGCCCCGGGACGGCCCGCTATGGCTACACCTTC
TRBJ2-7 | NA | NA | TRBV7-9 | CASSLGPGQYF | TGTGCCAGCAGCTTGGGCCCAGGGCAGTACTTC
TRBJ2-2 | NA | NA | TRBV7-2 | CASSFLVYVPGELFF | TGTGCCAGCAGCTTTCTAGTGTACGTCCCCGGGGAGCTGTTTTTT
TRBJ1-6 | NA | TRBD1 | TRBV7-8 | CASSPLPRQGSSSPLHF | TGTGCCAGCAGCCCACTCCCTAGACAGGGTTCTAGTTCACCCCTCCACTTT
TRBJ2-5 | few | NA | TRBV7-8 | CASSLDLVRETQYF | TGTGCCAGCAGCTTAGATCTGGTTAGAGAGACCCAGTACTTC
TRBJ2-7 | NA | TRBD1 | TRBV7-2 | CASSQDPGQGHYEQYF | TGCGCCAGCAGCCAAGATCCGGGACAGGGACACTACGAGCAGTACTTC
TRBJ1-1 | NA | NA | TRBV20-1 | CSARVRNTEAFF | TGCAGTGCTAGAGTGAGGAACACTGAAGCTTTCTTT
TRBJ2-5 | NA | TRBD2 | TRBV20-1 | CSARPTPAGEGETQYF | TGCAGTGCTAGACCTACTCCAGCGGGAGAGGGGGAGACCCAGTACTTC
TRBJ1-5 | NA | NA | TRBV6-5 | CASSSGSTGQNQLQHF | TGTGCCAGCAGTTCTGGATCGACAGGTCAGAATCAGCTCCAGCATTTT
TRBJ2-1 | NA | NA | TRBV4-2 | CASSQDFQGIGPYNEQFF | TGTGCCAGCAGCCAAGATTTTCAGGGAATCGGTCCCTACAATGAGCAGTTCTTC
TRBJ1-2 | NA | TRBD1 | TRBV7-2 | CASSPGQGYGYTF | TGTGCCAGCAGCCCTGGACAGGGCTATGGCTACACCTTC
TRBJ1-2 | NA | TRBD1 | TRBV6-1 | CASRRDRGQDGCTF | TGTGCCAGCAGACGGGACAGGGGACAAGATGGCTGCACCTTC
TRBJ2-3 | few | NA | TRBV6-1 | CASSEARFRVVDTQYF | TGTGCCAGCAGTGAAGCGCGTTTCAGGGTGGTAGATACGCAGTATTTT
TRBJ2-5 | NA | NA | TRBV20-1 | CSGTGEPQETQYF | TGCAGTGGTACGGGGGAACCACAAGAGACCCAGTACTTC
TRBJ1-5 | NA | NA | TRBV18 | CASSGRPRDQPQHF | TGTGCCAGCTCAGGACGCCCCCGGGATCAGCCCCAGCATTTT
TRBJ2-5 | NA | TRBD2 | TRBV28 | CASSLGGAGRETQYF | TGTGCCAGCAGTTTGGGAGGGGCAGGGCGAGAGACCCAGTACTTC
TRBJ2-1 | NA | TRBD1 | TRBV5-6 | CASSPGTGSYNEQFF | TGTGCCAGCAGCCCCGGGACAGGTTCCTACAATGAGCAGTTCTTC
TRBJ2-1 | NA | NA | TRBV10-3 | CAIKARVADNEQFF | TGTGCCATCAAGGCAAGGGTTGCCGACAATGAGCAGTTCTTC
TRBJ1-6 | NA | NA | TRBV2 | CASSEGADYNSPLHF | TGTGCCAGCAGTGAAGGGGCCGATTATAATTCACCCCTCCACTTT
TRBJ1-2 | few | NA | TRBV2 | CASSQPNYGYTF | TGTGCCAGCAGTCAGCCAAACTATGGCTACACCTTC
TRBJ2-7 | NA | TRBD2 | TRBV6-2/TRBV6-3 | CASRTSGIYEQYF | TGTGCCAGTCGGACTAGCGGGATCTACGAGCAGTACTTC
TRBJ2-3 | NA | NA | TRBV25-1 | CASRRGSQDTQYF | TGTGCCAGCAGGAGGGGCTCTCAAGATACGCAGTATTTT
TRBJ2-1 | NA | TRBD1 | TRBV20-1 | CSAEGQGSSYNEQFF | TGCAGTGCTGAAGGACAGGGATCCTCCTACAATGAGCAGTTCTTC
TRBJ2-7 | NA | TRBD2 | TRBV20-1 | CSARPGGYEQYF | TGCAGTGCGAGACCGGGGGGCTACGAGCAGTACTTC
TRBJ2-1 | NA | TRBD2 | TRBV20-1 | CSARGAASGVYNEQFF | TGCAGTGCTAGAGGAGCTGCTAGCGGGGTCTACAATGAGCAGTTCTTC
TRBJ2-3 | NA | NA | TRBV2 | CASRGPHTDTQYF | TGTGCCAGCCGAGGGCCTCATACCGATACGCAGTATTTT
TRBJ2-1 | NA | TRBD2 | TRBV20-1 | CSARGGLAGTRWNEQFF | TGCAGTGCTAGAGGGGGACTAGCGGGAACGAGGTGGAATGAGCAGTTCTTC
TRBJ2-6 | few | NA | TRBV27 | CASSLTSSGANVLTF | TGTGCCAGCAGCCTCACGAGCTCTGGGGCCAACGTCCTGACTTTC
TRBJ2-3 | NA | NA | TRBV6-1 | CASSESLNSLTDTQYF | TGTGCCAGCAGTGAATCTTTAAACTCGCTCACAGATACGCAGTATTTT
TRBJ2-3 | NA | TRBD2 | TRBV7-9 | CASSLPGGGTDTQYF | TGTGCCAGCAGCTTACCGGGGGGGGGCACAGATACGCAGTATTTT
TRBJ2-5 | NA | NA | TRBV18 | CASSPPNRPGETQYF | TGTGCCAGCTCACCACCAAACAGGCCGGGCGAGACCCAGTACTTC
TRBJ2-1 | NA | NA | TRBV7-2 | CASSISGPPGKEQFF | TGTGCCAGCAGCATCTCCGGGCCCCCGGGGAAAGAGCAGTTCTTC
TRBJ1-2 | NA | TRBD1 | TRBV20-1 | CSAQGTVGFLWGYTF | TGCAGTGCTCAAGGGACAGTCGGATTCCTTTGGGGCTACACCTTC
TRBJ2-4 | NA | NA | TRBV12-3/TRBV12-4 | CASSTGSRLAKNIQYF | TGTGCCAGCAGCACAGGGTCACGACTAGCCAAAAACATTCAGTACTTC
TRBJ2-1 | once | TRBD2 | TRBV12-3/TRBV12-4 | CASSSLAGAYNEQFF | TGTGCCAGCAGTTCGCTAGCGGGAGCTTACAATGAGCAGTTCTTC
TRBJ2-1 | NA | NA | TRBV7-9 | CASSLASSYNEQFF | TGTGCCAGCAGCTTAGCGTCCTCCTACAATGAGCAGTTCTTC
TRBJ1-4 | NA | NA | TRBV15 | CATRDRQNEKLFF | TGTGCCACCAGGGACAGACAAAATGAAAAACTGTTTTTT
TRBJ1-6 | NA | TRBD1 | TRBV20-1 | CSATRDRLSQPHF | TGCAGTGCTACCCGGGACAGGCTCTCACAGCCCCACTTT
TRBJ1-2 | NA | NA | TRBV29-1 | CSVGTPGRNYGYTF | TGCAGCGTTGGCACTCCAGGGCGCAACTATGGCTACACCTTC
TRBJ2-3 | NA | NA | TRBV5-4 | CASSTRTGEDTQYF | TGTGCCAGCAGCACTCGAACGGGGGAAGATACGCAGTATTTT
TRBJ1-5 | NA | TRBD1 | TRBV2 | CASRRPGTGGFQPQHF | TGTGCCAGCAGAAGACCGGGGACAGGGGGCTTTCAGCCCCAGCATTTT
TRBJ2-3 | NA | TRBD1 | TRBV27 | CASSPTSRQGPAGPDTQYF | TGTGCCAGCAGTCCCACGAGCCGACAGGGGCCCGCCGGCCCAGATACGCAGTATTTT
TRBJ2-7 | once | NA | TRBV11-3 | CASSSSTRVTAVWDEQYF | TGTGCCAGCAGCTCATCGACCAGGGTTACCGCGGTTTGGGACGAGCAGTACTTC
TRBJ2-5 | NA | TRBD1 | TRBV5-1 | CASSLGQGRETQYF | TGCGCCAGCAGCTTGGGACAGGGGAGAGAGACCCAGTACTTC
TRBJ2-3 | NA | TRBD2 | TRBV24-1 | CATSDPGGARGGTDTQYF | TGTGCCACCAGTGACCCTGGGGGTGCGCGGGGGGGCACAGATACGCAGTATTTT
TRBJ1-1 | once | NA | TRBV9 | CASSETVNTEAFF | TGTGCCAGCAGCGAGACTGTCAACACTGAAGCTTTCTTT
TRBJ1-2 | NA | NA | TRBV5-1 | CASGPGDSYDYGYTF | TGCGCCAGCGGTCCCGGGGATTCTTACGACTATGGCTACACCTTC
TRBJ1-1 | NA | NA | TRBV4-1 | CASSQVGRGSNTEAFF | TGCGCCAGCAGCCAAGTGGGGAGGGGGTCGAACACTGAAGCTTTCTTT
TRBJ2-7 | once | TRBD2 | TRBV20-1 | CSAPGTRAYEQYF | TGCAGTGCTCCCGGGACTAGGGCCTACGAGCAGTACTTC
TRBJ1-1 | NA | NA | TRBV5-6 | CASSRGLVEAFF | TGTGCCAGCAGCCGCGGGCTAGTAGAAGCTTTCTTT
TRBJ1-2 | NA | NA | TRBV6-5 | CASSSPGAYGYTF | TGTGCCAGCAGTTCACCGGGCGCCTATGGCTACACCTTC
TRBJ2-5 | once | NA | TRBV6-5 | CASSYGVETQYF | TGTGCCAGCAGTTACGGGGTAGAGACCCAGTACTTC